This TCR beta chain is from a study of blood T cell repertoires in COVID-19. Overall study context: Samples representing acute and convalescent COVID-19 were sourced from the United States, Italy and Spain. PBMCs, B-cell-depleted T cells, or T cells were the source of the cDNA or gDNA that made up the material.

In the authors' methods: Estimation of nucleated cell counts relied on the amplification of reference gene primers. Method: immunoSEQ multiplex PCR; TCRdb's copy keeps in-frame clones and lacks some. The DNA gave D and trimming, while V, J and clone size come from that table. The sample lists just over 90,000 clones, almost 90% occurring once. Germline CDR1 reads MDHEN; CDR2 reads SYDVKM. The CDR3 sequence is 17 residues long. V was clipped by 5 bases and J by 6 bases, with 25 bases between them. The sequence was obtained from a human donor with active COVID-19. The donor label of this sample is uncertain. The sample comprised peripheral blood. The chain employs TRBV28 and TRBJ1-2, with no clear D. Here the CDR3 DNA reads TGTGCCAGCAGTCCCCCCCACGGTAGCAGGCGGGCGGATGGCTACACCTTC. Translated, it gives CASSPPHGSRRADGYTF.